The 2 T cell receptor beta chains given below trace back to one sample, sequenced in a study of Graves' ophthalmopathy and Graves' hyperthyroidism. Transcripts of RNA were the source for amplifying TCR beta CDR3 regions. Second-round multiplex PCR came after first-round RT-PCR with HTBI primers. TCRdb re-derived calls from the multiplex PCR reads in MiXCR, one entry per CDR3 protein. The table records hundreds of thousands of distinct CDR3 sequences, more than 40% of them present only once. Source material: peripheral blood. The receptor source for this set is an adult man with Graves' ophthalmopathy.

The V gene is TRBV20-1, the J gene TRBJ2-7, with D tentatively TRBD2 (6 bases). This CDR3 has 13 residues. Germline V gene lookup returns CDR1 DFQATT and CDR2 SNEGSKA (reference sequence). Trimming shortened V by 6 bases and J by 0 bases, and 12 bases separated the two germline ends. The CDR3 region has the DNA TGCAGTGCCGCGTCGGGACTCTCCTACGAGCAGTACTTC. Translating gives CSAASGLSYEQYF.

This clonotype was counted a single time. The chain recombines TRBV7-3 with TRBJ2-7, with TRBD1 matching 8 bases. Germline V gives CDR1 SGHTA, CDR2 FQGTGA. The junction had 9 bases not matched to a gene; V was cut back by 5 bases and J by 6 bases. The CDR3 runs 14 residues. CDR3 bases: TGTGCCAGCAGCGCTACAGGGGGAGTGGGCGAGCAGTACTTC. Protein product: CASSATGGVGEQYF. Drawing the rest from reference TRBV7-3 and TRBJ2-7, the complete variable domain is GAGVSQTPSNKVTEKGKYVELRCDPISGHTALYWYRQSLGQGPEFLIYFQGTGAADDSGLPNDRFFAVRPEGSVSTLKIQRTERGDSAVYLCASSATGGVGEQYFGPGTRLTVT.